The 9 T cell receptor beta chains below were found in one sample sequenced in a study of blood T cell repertoires in COVID-19. Some clones are missing from TCRdb's copy, which holds only in-frame ones; the method was immunoSEQ multiplex PCR. The sample holds 210,000 or so clones, roughly 87% seen once. Source material: PBMCs or T cells enriched from blood (not recorded which). The receptors were gathered from a man between 25 and 39 years old who had recovered from COVID-19.

This clone appeared a single time. V and J are TRBV5-6 and TRBJ2-7, with 7 positions matching TRBD2. With 4 bases clipped from V and 2 bases from J, the junction kept 9 bases outside the gene matches. The CDR3 contains 15 residues. Per the germline V gene, CDR1 is SGHDT and CDR2 is YYEEEE. The CDR3 reads CASSLRGLPPYEQYF. CDR3 DNA: TGTGCCAGCAGCCTCCGGGGACTACCCCCCTACGAGCAGTACTTC.

In the case of this clone: At one end the junction does not follow the germline gene, possibly because of a read error. The chain uses TRBV7-2 and TRBJ2-4; perhaps TRBD2 as D (5 bases). The CDR3 has 12 amino acids. CDR1 and CDR2 (germline): SGHTA, FQGNSA. CDR3 coding DNA: TGTGCCAGCAGCTTAGATTTGGGGAGCCCCAACTTC. It encodes CASSLDLGSPNF. The full variable domain, completed using reference TRBV7-2 and TRBJ2-4, is GAGVSQSPSNKVTEKGKDVELRCDPISGHTALYWYRQSLGQGLEFLIYFQGNSAPDKSGLPSDRFSAERTGGSVSTLTIQRTQQEDSAVYLCASSLDLGSPNFGAGTRLSVL.

This clone came up once. Other DNA sequences in the same sample also yield this CDR3. The chain employs TRBV5-8 and TRBJ1-2; D ambiguous. The CDR3 has 13 residues. Trimming stripped 0 bases from V and 5 bases from J, with 8 bases between. Germline loops: CDR1 SGHTS, CDR2 YDEGEE. The CDR3 here is CASSLVSGYGYTF. As DNA, the CDR3 is TGTGCCAGCAGCTTGGTGTCCGGGTATGGCTACACCTTC.

V and J are TRBV11-2 and TRBJ2-5; D might be TRBD1 (5 bases). V lost 5 bases to trimming and J lost 4 bases, with 8 bases between them. From germline, CDR1 is SGHAT and CDR2 FQNNGV. This CDR3 region has 12 residues. CDR3 sequence reads: CASSPRGETQYF. CDR3 nucleotides: TGTGCCAGCAGCCCTAGGGGAGAGACCCAGTACTTC. Looking up the rest from reference TRBV11-2 and TRBJ2-5 gives the full variable domain: EAGVAQSPRYKIIEKRQSVAFWCNPISGHATLYWYQQILGQGPKLLIQFQNNGVVDDSQLPKDRFSAERLKGVDSTLKIQPAKLEDSAVYLCASSPRGETQYFGPGTRLLVL.

This rearrangement joins TRBV9 to TRBJ1-1, with TRBD1 identical over 8 bases. CDR3 length equals 16 residues. The V and J ends lost 0 bases and 3 bases, in that order; junction bases with no gene match: 7. Germline V gene lookup returns CDR1 SGDLS and CDR2 YYNGEE. The CDR3 protein is CASSVGWTGSHTEAFF. Here the CDR3 DNA reads TGTGCCAGCAGCGTAGGTTGGACAGGGAGCCACACTGAAGCTTTCTTT. The whole variable domain, filled in from reference TRBV9 and TRBJ1-1, reads DSGVTQTPKHLITATGQRVTLRCSPRSGDLSVYWYQQSLDQGLQFLIQYYNGEERAKGNILERFSAQQFPDLHSELNLSSLELGDSALYFCASSVGWTGSHTEAFFGQGTRLTVV.

Here the CDR3 DNA reads TGTGCCAGCAGGTACAGGGGGCTCTTCAATCAGCCCCAGCATTTT. This codes for CASRYRGLFNQPQHF. The chain carries TRBV27 and TRBJ1-5, with TRBD1 identical over 9 bases. Per the germline V gene, CDR1 is MNHEY and CDR2 is SMNVEV (reference sequence). After removal of 6 bases from V and 3 bases from J, the junction contained 6 bases not matched to a gene. This CDR3 has 15 residues.

The chain uses TRBV14 and TRBJ2-7; 8 nucleotides align to TRBD2. CDR3 length: 16 amino acids. V shed 1 base, J shed 2 bases, and the junction held 7 bases outside the gene matches. Germline V gene lookup returns CDR1 SGHDN and CDR2 FVKESK. The CDR3 here is CASSQGDQAGAYEQYF. Written as DNA, the CDR3 is TGTGCCAGCAGCCAAGGGGACCAAGCGGGGGCCTACGAGCAGTACTTC.

CDR3: CASSRPGLAGSGESQETQYF. CDR3 nucleotides: TGTGCCAGCAGCCGACCGGGACTAGCGGGATCGGGGGAATCTCAAGAGACCCAGTACTTC. The chain has TRBV7-6 and TRBJ2-5; 13 bases match TRBD2. Looked up from germline, CDR1 is SGHVS and CDR2 is FNYEAQ. This CDR3 is 20 amino acids long. With 5 bases clipped from V and 2 bases from J, the junction kept 17 bases outside the gene matches.

The V and J genes are TRBV7-9 and TRBJ2-3, with 7 bases identical to TRBD1. Trimming cost V 5 bases and J 0 bases; bases outside gene matches: 5. Germline loops: CDR1 SEHNR, CDR2 FQNEAQ (reference sequence). The CDR3 length is 15 residues. CDR3 loop: CASSRQGPSTDTQYF. The CDR3 region has the DNA TGTGCCAGCAGCCGACAGGGTCCTAGCACAGATACGCAGTATTTT.